This entry concerns a single T cell receptor beta chain. Its antigen is unknown. For the second PCR, which ran for about 7 to 11 cycles, a sample-barcoded 5' primer and a J-beta primer mix were used. TCRdb analysed the 5' RACE reads with MiXCR anew, one entry per CDR3 protein. The data hold about 770,000 distinct CDR3 sequences, with under 45% observed a single time. This sample stems from a study of blood T cells in healthy people across ages. Findings and limits, study-wide: It was the long-lived donors that had more naive CD4+ cells and higher diversity than aged donors.

Trimming stripped 7 bases from V and 3 bases from J, with 15 bases between. CDR3 size: 14 residues. Sample: blood. The receptor was isolated from a man in his fifties or sixties in good health. The chain links TRBV12-3 or TRBV12-4 to TRBJ1-1; tentative D call: TRBD1 (6 bases). CDR3 protein: CASNKQGSDTEAFF. For the CDR3, the DNA is TGTGCCAGCAACAAACAGGGTTCGGACACTGAAGCTTTCTTT.